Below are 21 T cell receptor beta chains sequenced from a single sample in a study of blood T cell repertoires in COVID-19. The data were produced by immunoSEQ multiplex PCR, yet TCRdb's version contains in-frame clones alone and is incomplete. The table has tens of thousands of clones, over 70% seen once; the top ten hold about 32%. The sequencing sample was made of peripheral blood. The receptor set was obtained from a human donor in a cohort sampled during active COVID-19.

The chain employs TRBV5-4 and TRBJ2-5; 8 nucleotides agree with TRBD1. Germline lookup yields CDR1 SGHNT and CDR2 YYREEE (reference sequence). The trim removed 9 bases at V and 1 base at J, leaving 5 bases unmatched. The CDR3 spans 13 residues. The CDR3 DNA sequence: TGTGCCACGGCCAGGGGGCGCCAAGAGACCCAGTACTTC. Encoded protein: CATARGRQETQYF. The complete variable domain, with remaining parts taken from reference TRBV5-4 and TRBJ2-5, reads ETGVTQSPTHLIKTRGQQVTLRCSSQSGHNTVSWYQQALGQGPQFIFQYYREEENGRGNFPPRFSGLQFPNYSSELNVNALELDDSALYLCATARGRQETQYFGPGTRLLVL.

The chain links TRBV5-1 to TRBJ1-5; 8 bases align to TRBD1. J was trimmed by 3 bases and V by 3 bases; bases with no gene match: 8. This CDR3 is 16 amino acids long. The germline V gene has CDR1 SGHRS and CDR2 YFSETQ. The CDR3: CASSSSPGQDNQPQHF. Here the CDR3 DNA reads TGCGCCAGCAGCTCATCACCGGGACAGGACAATCAGCCCCAGCATTTT.

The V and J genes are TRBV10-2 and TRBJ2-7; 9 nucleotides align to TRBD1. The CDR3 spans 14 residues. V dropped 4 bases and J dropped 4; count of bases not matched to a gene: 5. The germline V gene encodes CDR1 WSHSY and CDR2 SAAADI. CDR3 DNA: TGCGCCAGCAGTGCCGGACAGGGGACATACGAGCAGTACTTC. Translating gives CASSAGQGTYEQYF.

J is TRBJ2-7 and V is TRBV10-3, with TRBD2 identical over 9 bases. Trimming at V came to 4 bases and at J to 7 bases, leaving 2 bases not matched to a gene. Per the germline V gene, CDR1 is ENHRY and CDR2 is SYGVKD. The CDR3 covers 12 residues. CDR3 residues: CAISGTSEEQYF. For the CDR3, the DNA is TGTGCCATCAGTGGGACTAGCGAAGAGCAGTACTTC.

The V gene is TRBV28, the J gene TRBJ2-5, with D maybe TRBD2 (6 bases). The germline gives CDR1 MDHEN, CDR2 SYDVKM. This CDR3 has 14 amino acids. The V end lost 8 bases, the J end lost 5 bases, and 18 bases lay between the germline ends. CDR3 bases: TGTGCCAGCCTATCTCCGGGGGTCGGGGAGACCCAGTACTTC. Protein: CASLSPGVGETQYF.

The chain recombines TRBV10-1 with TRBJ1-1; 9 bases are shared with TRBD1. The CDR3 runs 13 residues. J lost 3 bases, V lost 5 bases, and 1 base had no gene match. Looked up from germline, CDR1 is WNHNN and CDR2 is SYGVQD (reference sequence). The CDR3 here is CASSWDRDTEAFF. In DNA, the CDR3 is TGCGCCAGCAGTTGGGACAGGGACACTGAAGCTTTCTTT.

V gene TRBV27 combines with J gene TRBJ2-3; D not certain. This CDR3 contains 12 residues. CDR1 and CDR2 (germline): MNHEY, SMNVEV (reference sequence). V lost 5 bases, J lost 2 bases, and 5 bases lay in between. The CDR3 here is CASSTTTDTQYF. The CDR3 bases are TGTGCCAGCAGTACTACCACAGATACGCAGTATTTT.

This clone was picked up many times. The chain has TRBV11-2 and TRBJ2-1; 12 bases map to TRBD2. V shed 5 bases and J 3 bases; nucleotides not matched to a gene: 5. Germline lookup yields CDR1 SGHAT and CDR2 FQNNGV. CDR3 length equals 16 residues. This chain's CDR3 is CASSNRLAGVYNEQFF. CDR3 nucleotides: TGTGCCAGCAGCAACCGACTAGCGGGGGTCTACAATGAGCAGTTCTTC.

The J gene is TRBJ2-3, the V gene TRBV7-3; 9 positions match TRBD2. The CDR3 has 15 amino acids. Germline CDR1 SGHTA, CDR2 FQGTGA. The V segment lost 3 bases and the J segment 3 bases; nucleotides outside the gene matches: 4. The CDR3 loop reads CASSFSGSGTDTQYF. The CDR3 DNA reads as TGTGCCAGCAGCTTTAGCGGGAGTGGGACAGATACGCAGTATTTT.

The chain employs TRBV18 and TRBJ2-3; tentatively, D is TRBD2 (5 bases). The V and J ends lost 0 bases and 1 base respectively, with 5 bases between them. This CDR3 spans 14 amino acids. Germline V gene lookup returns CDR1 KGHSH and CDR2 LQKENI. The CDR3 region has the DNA TGTGCCAGCTCACCACCGGGAGGCACAGATACGCAGTATTTT. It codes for CASSPPGGTDTQYF.

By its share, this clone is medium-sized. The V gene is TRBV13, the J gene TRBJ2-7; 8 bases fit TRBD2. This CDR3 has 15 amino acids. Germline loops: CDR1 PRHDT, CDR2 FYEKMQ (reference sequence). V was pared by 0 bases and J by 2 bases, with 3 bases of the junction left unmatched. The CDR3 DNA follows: TGTGCCAGCAGCTTAGGTGGTAGCGGGGCCTACGAGCAGTACTTC. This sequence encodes CASSLGGSGAYEQYF.

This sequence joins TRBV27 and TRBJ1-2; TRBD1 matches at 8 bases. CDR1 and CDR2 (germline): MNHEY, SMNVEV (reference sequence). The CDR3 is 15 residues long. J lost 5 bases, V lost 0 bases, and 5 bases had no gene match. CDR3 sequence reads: CASSLSGTGSYGYTF. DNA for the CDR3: TGTGCCAGCAGTTTATCCGGGACAGGATCGTATGGCTACACCTTC.

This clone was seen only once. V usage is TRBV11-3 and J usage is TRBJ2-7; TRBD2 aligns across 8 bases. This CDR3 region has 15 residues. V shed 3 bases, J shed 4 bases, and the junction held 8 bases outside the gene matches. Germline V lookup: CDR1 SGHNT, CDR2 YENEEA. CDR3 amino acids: CASSFGRGPQYEQYF. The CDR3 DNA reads TGTGCCAGCAGCTTCGGGAGGGGTCCTCAATACGAGCAGTACTTC.

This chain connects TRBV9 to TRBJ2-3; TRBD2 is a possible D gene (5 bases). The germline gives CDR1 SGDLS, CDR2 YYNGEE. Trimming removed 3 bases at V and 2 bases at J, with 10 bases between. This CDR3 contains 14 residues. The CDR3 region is CASSAILVTDTQYF. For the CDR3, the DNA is TGTGCCAGCAGCGCCATACTAGTCACAGATACGCAGTATTTT. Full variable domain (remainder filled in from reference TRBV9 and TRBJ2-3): DSGVTQTPKHLITATGQRVTLRCSPRSGDLSVYWYQQSLDQGLQFLIQYYNGEERAKGNILERFSAQQFPDLHSELNLSSLELGDSALYFCASSAILVTDTQYFGPGTRLTVL.

The DNA of the CDR3 is TGCGCCAGCAGCTGGGATTTGCGGGGACCTGGAAACACCATATATTTT. Amino acid sequence: CASSWDLRGPGNTIYF. The chain couples TRBV5-1 to TRBJ1-3; D possibly corresponds to TRBD1 (5 bases). The CDR3 is made up of 16 amino acids. Germline CDR1 SGHRS, CDR2 YFSETQ. Deletions cut 3 bases from V and 2 bases from J, with 15 bases between.

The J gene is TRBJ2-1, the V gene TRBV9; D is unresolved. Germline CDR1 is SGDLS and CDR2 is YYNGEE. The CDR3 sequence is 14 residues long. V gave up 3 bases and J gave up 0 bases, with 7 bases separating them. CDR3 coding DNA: TGTGCCAGCAGCGCCACCAGCTCCTACAATGAGCAGTTCTTC. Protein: CASSATSSYNEQFF.

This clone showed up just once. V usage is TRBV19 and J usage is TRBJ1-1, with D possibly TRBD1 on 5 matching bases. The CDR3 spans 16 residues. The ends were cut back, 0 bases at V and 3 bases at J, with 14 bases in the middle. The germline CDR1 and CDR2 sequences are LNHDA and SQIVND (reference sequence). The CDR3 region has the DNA TGTGCCAGTAGTATAGATCCAGAGGGAGGGGACACTGAAGCTTTCTTT. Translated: CASSIDPEGGDTEAFF.

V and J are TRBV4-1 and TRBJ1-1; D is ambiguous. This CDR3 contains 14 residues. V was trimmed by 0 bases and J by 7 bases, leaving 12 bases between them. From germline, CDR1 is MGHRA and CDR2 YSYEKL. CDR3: CASSQEDRPGEAFF. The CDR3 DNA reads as TGCGCCAGCAGCCAAGAGGATCGGCCGGGTGAAGCTTTCTTT.

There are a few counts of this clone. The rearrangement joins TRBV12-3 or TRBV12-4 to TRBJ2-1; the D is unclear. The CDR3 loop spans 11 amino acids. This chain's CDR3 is CAVATYNEQFF. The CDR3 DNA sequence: TGTGCGGTAGCCACCTACAATGAGCAGTTCTTC.

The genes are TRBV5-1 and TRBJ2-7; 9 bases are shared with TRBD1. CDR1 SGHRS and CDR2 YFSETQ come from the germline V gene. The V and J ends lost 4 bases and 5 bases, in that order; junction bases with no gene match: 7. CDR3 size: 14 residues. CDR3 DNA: TGCGCCAGCAGCCGGGGGACAGGGTTCGACGAGCAGTACTTC. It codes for CASSRGTGFDEQYF.

CDR3 loop: CASSSAGRTDTQYF. The DNA for the CDR3 is TGTGCCAGCAGTAGTGCGGGACGCACAGATACGCAGTATTTT. The chain uses TRBV9 and TRBJ2-3; tentatively, D is TRBD2 (6 bases). V gave up 5 bases and J gave up 1 base, with 11 bases separating them. The CDR3 loop spans 14 amino acids. CDR1 is SGDLS and CDR2 is YYNGEE in the germline V gene.